One sample yielded the 7 T cell receptor beta chains listed below, sequenced in a study of cytomegalovirus exposure and HLA in healthy donors. A multiplex PCR was run with 60 Vbeta primers and 13 Jbeta primers. The assay was immunoSEQ multiplex PCR, and TCRdb's table has in-frame clones only and misses some. Counted here are some 200,000 clones, over 65% occurring once; the ten biggest clones make up under 0.8%. The sequenced sample was PBMCs. The receptors come from a man aged 18 to 29 in good health and CMV-seronegative.

The CDR3 loop is CASSRQESGRPTYEQYF. CDR3 DNA sequence: TGTGCCAGCTCACGACAAGAAAGCGGGAGGCCCACCTACGAGCAGTACTTC. The chain carries TRBV18 and TRBJ2-7, with 9 bases identical to TRBD2. Germline CDR1 reads KGHSH; CDR2 reads LQKENI. The trim removed 4 bases at V and 2 bases at J, leaving 12 bases unmatched. This CDR3 comprises 17 residues.

This sequence joins TRBV11-2 and TRBJ1-5, with TRBD1 matching over 8 bases. Trimming at V came to 5 bases and at J to 6 bases, leaving 6 bases not matched to a gene. The CDR3 loop spans 14 amino acids. Germline V gives CDR1 SGHAT, CDR2 FQNNGV. In nucleotides, the CDR3 is TGTGCCAGCAGCACGCAGGGGGCCGGTCAGCCCCAGCATTTT. Its translation: CASSTQGAGQPQHF. Full variable domain (missing parts from reference TRBV11-2 and TRBJ1-5): EAGVAQSPRYKIIEKRQSVAFWCNPISGHATLYWYQQILGQGPKLLIQFQNNGVVDDSQLPKDRFSAERLKGVDSTLKIQPAKLEDSAVYLCASSTQGAGQPQHFGDGTRLSIL.

This clone was found a few times. The gene calls are TRBV19 and TRBJ2-6; TRBD2 might be the D (5 bases). The CDR3 extends over 14 amino acids. Deletions cut 11 bases from V and 0 bases from J, with 11 bases between. Germline assignment: CDR1 LNHDA and CDR2 SQIVND (reference sequence). The CDR3 DNA follows: TGTGCCGCGGTGGCGGGCTCTGGGGCCAACGTCCTGACTTTC. Translation gives CAAVAGSGANVLTF. Complete variable domain (other parts from reference TRBV19 and TRBJ2-6): DGGITQSPKYLFRKEGQNVTLSCEQNLNHDAMYWYRQDPGQGLRLIYYSQIVNDFQKGDIAEGYSVSREKKESFPLTVTSAQKNPTAFYLCAAVAGSGANVLTFGAGSRLTVL.

This sequence joins TRBV30 and TRBJ1-6; 8 bases are shared with TRBD1. From germline, CDR1 is GTSNPN and CDR2 SVGIG (reference sequence). The CDR3 has 15 residues. Germline trimming cut 5 bases from V and 0 bases from J; bases unmatched to any gene: 3. CDR3 loop: CAWGDRSSYNSPLHF. In nucleotides, the CDR3 is TGTGCCTGGGGGGACAGGAGCTCCTATAATTCACCCCTCCACTTT.

CDR3 nucleotide sequence: TGTGCCAGCAGCTACAGGGGTAACTATGGCTACACCTTC. This gives the protein CASSYRGNYGYTF. The chain joins TRBV2 to TRBJ1-2; TRBD1 aligns across 7 bases. CDR3 size: 13 residues. Germline V gene sequence: CDR1 SNHLY, CDR2 FYNNEI. Trimming cost V 6 bases and J 1 base; bases outside gene matches: 2.

The sample holds a few counts of this clone. The V gene is TRBV2, the J gene TRBJ1-2, with D tentatively TRBD1 (5 bases). CDR3 length: 13 residues. Germline CDR1 SNHLY, CDR2 FYNNEI. Trimming stripped 4 bases from V and 6 bases from J, with 12 bases between. The CDR3 region is CASSGQSDHGYTF. In nucleotides, the CDR3 is TGTGCCAGCAGTGGACAGAGCGACCATGGCTACACCTTC.

The rearrangement joins TRBV19 to TRBJ2-1; 10 bases align to TRBD1. Germline lookup yields CDR1 LNHDA and CDR2 SQIVND (reference sequence). V shed 9 bases, J shed 3 bases, and the junction held 2 bases outside the gene matches. The CDR3 length is 13 residues. The CDR3 reads CASRDRGYNEQFF. The CDR3 region has the DNA TGTGCCAGCCGGGACAGGGGCTACAATGAGCAGTTCTTC.